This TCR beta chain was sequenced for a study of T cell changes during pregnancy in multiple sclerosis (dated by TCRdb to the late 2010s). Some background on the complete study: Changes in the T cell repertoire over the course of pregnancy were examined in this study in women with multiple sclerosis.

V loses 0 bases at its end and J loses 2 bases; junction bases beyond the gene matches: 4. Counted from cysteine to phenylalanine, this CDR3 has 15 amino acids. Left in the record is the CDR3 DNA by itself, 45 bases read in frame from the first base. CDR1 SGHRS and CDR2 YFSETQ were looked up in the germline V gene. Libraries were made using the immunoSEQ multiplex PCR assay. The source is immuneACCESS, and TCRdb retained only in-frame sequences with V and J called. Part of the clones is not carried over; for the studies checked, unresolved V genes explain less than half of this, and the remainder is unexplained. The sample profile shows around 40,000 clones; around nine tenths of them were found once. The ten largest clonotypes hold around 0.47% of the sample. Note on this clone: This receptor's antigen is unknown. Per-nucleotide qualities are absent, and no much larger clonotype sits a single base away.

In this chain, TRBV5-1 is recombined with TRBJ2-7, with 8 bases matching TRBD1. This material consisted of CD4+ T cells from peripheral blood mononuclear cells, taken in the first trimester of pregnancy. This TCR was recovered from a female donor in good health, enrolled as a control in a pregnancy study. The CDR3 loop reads CASSLEDRVAYEQYF. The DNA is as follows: TGCGCCAGCAGCTTGGAGGACAGGGTGGCCTACGAGCAGTACTTC.